These 14 T cell receptor beta chains share one sample of origin, sequenced in a study of neurological immune-mediated disorders. TCRdb used MiXCR to reprocess the 5' RACE reads, holding one entry per CDR3 protein. Of about 74,000 distinct CDR3 sequences listed, around 5% are singletons. The sequencing sample was made of PBMCs. All receptors derive from a man between 18 and 35 years old with multiple sclerosis.

This clonotype has just a few counts. The genes are TRBV5-1 and TRBJ2-1; a possible D gene is TRBD2 (7 bases). V dropped 0 bases and J dropped 6 bases, with 10 bases sitting between them. The germline gives CDR1 SGHRS, CDR2 YFSETQ. CDR3 length equals 14 residues. The DNA for the CDR3 is TGCGCCAGCAGCTTGGAAGGGGGGGCCAATGAGCAGTTCTTC. Its protein product is CASSLEGGANEQFF.

V is TRBV12-3 or TRBV12-4 and J is TRBJ2-1, with 10 bases aligning to TRBD2. The CDR3 is 15 amino acids. Losses at the gene ends were 7 bases for V and 8 bases for J; bases not matched to a gene: 11. The DNA for the CDR3 is TGTGCCAGCACCCAAGGCCTAGCGGGGGCACATGAGCAGTTCTTC. Protein product: CASTQGLAGAHEQFF.

This clonotype was counted many times. V gene TRBV30 combines with J gene TRBJ2-5; the D call may be TRBD1 or TRBD2 (5 bases each). This CDR3 comprises 15 residues. Germline V gene lookup returns CDR1 GTSNPN and CDR2 SVGIG (reference sequence). Trimming shortened V by 8 bases and J by 5 bases, and 24 bases separated the two germline ends. The CDR3 protein is CAPFTRGLLPETQYF. The CDR3 DNA follows: TGTGCCCCTTTCACTAGGGGTCTTTTGCCGGAGACCCAGTACTTC.

There are a few counts of this clonotype. A much larger clone lies one base from this, so it may be a read error. V usage is TRBV7-2 and J usage is TRBJ2-6, with a tentative D call TRBD1 (6 bases). Per the germline V gene, CDR1 is SGHTA and CDR2 is FQGNSA. The CDR3 totals 17 residues. CDR3 amino acids: CASSLDYRASGAKVLTF. CDR3 coding DNA: TGTGCCAGCAGCTTAGATTACAGGGCTTCTGGGGCCAAAGTCCTGACTTTC.

This clonotype was seen ten or more times. At one of its ends the junction is not consistent with the germline gene, which may arise from a read error. The rearrangement joins TRBV28 to TRBJ1-6; possibly TRBD1 for D (5 bases). This CDR3 comprises 15 residues. Germline CDR1 MDHEN, CDR2 SYDVKM. The CDR3 reads CASSFGTPDNSPLNF. The CDR3 bases are TGTGCCAGCAGTTTCGGGACTCCAGATAATTCACCCCTCAACTTT.

This clonotype was observed at least ten times. The chain has TRBV2 and TRBJ2-3; 14 bases fit TRBD2. Germline trimming cut 9 bases from V and 7 bases from J; bases unmatched to any gene: 3. This CDR3 is 13 amino acids long. CDR1 SNHLY and CDR2 FYNNEI come from the germline V gene. CDR3 in amino acids: CARGTSGGHTQYF. The CDR3 nucleotides read TGTGCCAGAGGGACTAGCGGGGGACATACGCAGTATTTT.

There are many counts of this clonotype. The V and J genes are TRBV2 and TRBJ2-1; 7 bases map to TRBD2. Germline assignment: CDR1 SNHLY and CDR2 FYNNEI. V shed 6 bases and J 8 bases; nucleotides not matched to a gene: 10. CDR3 length equals 14 residues. The CDR3 region is CASSGGFRFDEQFF. The CDR3 DNA sequence: TGTGCCAGCAGCGGGGGGTTCCGTTTCGATGAGCAGTTCTTC.

In its sample, this clonotype was seen many times. This chain joins TRBV29-1 and TRBJ2-7, with 7 bases identical to TRBD2. The CDR3 contains 13 residues. Germline V gene lookup returns CDR1 SQVTM and CDR2 ANQGSEA. The ends lost 5 bases at V and 1 base at J; junction bases unmatched: 5. For the CDR3, the DNA is TGCAGCGTTTGGGACTACAAGTCCTACGAGCAGTACTTC. Protein: CSVWDYKSYEQYF.

This clonotype was detected only a few times. This chain links TRBV5-1 with TRBJ2-5; possibly TRBD1 or TRBD2 for D (6 bases each). This CDR3 spans 17 amino acids. Germline values: CDR1 SGHRS, CDR2 YFSETQ. Trimming shortened V by 6 bases and J by 5 bases, and 26 bases separated the two germline ends. CDR3 nucleotides: TGCGCCAGCAAATACGGAGGGGGTTCCGGTCTTGGCGAGACCCAGTACTTC. As protein: CASKYGGGSGLGETQYF.

In this sample, this clonotype turned up many times. The chain recombines TRBV20-1 with TRBJ2-7, with a possible D match to TRBD1 (5 bases). Germline V CDR1 and CDR2: DFQATT, SNEGSKA (reference sequence). This CDR3 contains 15 residues. V lost 0 bases to trimming and J lost 6 bases, with 18 bases between them. CDR3 in amino acids: CSARDLKLMTAEQYF. CDR3 sequence (DNA): TGCAGTGCTAGAGATCTAAAATTAATGACAGCCGAGCAGTACTTC.

This clonotype was detected many times. A read error is possible here, since a much larger clone lies one base away. The rearrangement joins TRBV5-1 to TRBJ2-1, with TRBD1 identical over 7 bases. V lost 3 bases to trimming and J lost 5 bases; unmatched junction nucleotides: 5. Germline assignment: CDR1 SGHRS and CDR2 YFSETQ. This CDR3 region has 14 residues. CDR3 nucleotide sequence: TGCGCCAGCAGCTGGGGACAGAACGACAATGAGCAGTTCTTC. Its protein product is CASSWGQNDNEQFF.

This clonotype was seen ten or more times. The V gene is TRBV20-1, the J gene TRBJ2-7; D may be TRBD2 (7 bases). The V and J ends lost 8 bases and 0 bases respectively, with 17 bases between them. CDR1 DFQATT and CDR2 SNEGSKA come from the germline V gene (reference sequence). The CDR3 sequence is 14 residues long. The CDR3 protein is CSPQQRGGSYEQYF. CDR3 DNA: TGCAGTCCCCAGCAGAGGGGGGGCTCCTACGAGCAGTACTTC.

At least ten counts were recorded for this clonotype. This chain connects TRBV6-2 or TRBV6-3 to TRBJ1-2; TRBD1 matches at 11 bases. Germline V gene sequence: CDR1 MNHEY, CDR2 SVGEGT. The V gene end was trimmed by 5 bases and the J gene end by 3 bases; junction bases not matched to a gene: 8. The CDR3 contains 16 residues. DNA for the CDR3: TGTGCCAGCAGTCCGATCGGACAGGGGGCCTACTATGGCTACACCTTC. Its protein product is CASSPIGQGAYYGYTF.

Details on this clonotype: This may stem from a read error, because a much larger clone lies one nucleotide away. Without the conserved terminal phenylalanine or tryptophan, this CDR3 likely stems from a read error. The DNA is left out, because the CDR3 cannot be placed on it with certainty; the CDR3 is given as TCRdb lists it. The CDR3 loop is CASSKGKVRATYEQYL. The V call is TRBV21-1, the J call TRBJ2-7; the table's TRBD1 call for D was not verified on the DNA. TRBV21-1 is a pseudogene. The CDR3 comprises 16 residues, both ends counted.